Presented here are 29 T cell receptor beta chains from one specimen sequenced in a study of neoadjuvant nivolumab and ipilimumab in lung cancer. Sequencing used immunoSEQ multiplex PCR; TCRdb keeps in-frame clones, though not all of them. The data show 25,000 to 30,000 clones, with around 76% seen just once and approximately 18% held by the top ten. The sample consisted of tumor tissue, taken after neoadjuvant nivolumab, alone or with ipilimumab, at or shortly before surgery. All receptors come from an adult with non-small cell lung cancer.

The chain combines TRBV18 with TRBJ2-5, with TRBD2 matching 11 bases. This CDR3 has 16 residues. Germline V gene data show CDR1 as KGHSH and CDR2 as LQKENI. The V gene end was trimmed by 5 bases and the J gene end by 3 bases; junction bases not matched to a gene: 8. The CDR3 nucleotides are TGTGCCAGCTCAGGAACTAGCGGGGGTTACGAAGAGACCCAGTACTTC. Its translation: CASSGTSGGYEETQYF.

The V call is TRBV14, the J call TRBJ2-7, with D tentatively TRBD2 (7 bases). The V gene lost 1 base and the J gene lost 9 bases, with 16 bases spanning the gap. Germline CDR1 and CDR2: SGHDN and FVKESK. The CDR3 has 14 amino acids. The CDR3 DNA reads as TGTGCCAGCAGCCAAGTAGGTGGGGGGGGCGCGCAGTACTTC. Its translation: CASSQVGGGGAQYF.

DNA of the CDR3: TGTGCCAGCACCTGGGGACAGGGGGTTTATGGCTACACCTTC. This encodes CASTWGQGVYGYTF. V usage is TRBV5-8 and J usage is TRBJ1-2; 11 positions match TRBD1. This CDR3 is 14 amino acids long. CDR1 is SGHTS, CDR2 YDEGEE, per germline. The trim removed 6 bases at V and 5 bases at J, leaving 6 bases unmatched.

The genes are TRBV12-1 and TRBJ1-1; the table assigns TRBD1, which was not confirmed against the DNA. TRBV12-1 is a pseudogene segment. This CDR3 is built from 18 residues. The CDR3 bases are TGTGCCAGCAGCTTTGTCTCCAGGACAGGGTGGGTTGGCACTGAAGCTTTCTTT. Amino acids: CASSFVSRTGWVGTEAFF.

This chain joins TRBV5-1 and TRBJ2-5, with no clear D. Germline V lookup: CDR1 SGHRS, CDR2 YFSETQ. CDR3 length equals 14 residues. V was pared by 1 base and J by 0 bases, with 7 bases between. The CDR3 region is CASSLTTHQETQYF. CDR3 DNA: TGCGCCAGCAGCTTGACTACACACCAAGAGACCCAGTACTTC.

The chain combines TRBV7-9 with TRBJ1-2, with a possible D match to TRBD1 (5 bases). CDR3 length: 17 residues. Germline CDR1 is SEHNR and CDR2 is FQNEAQ (reference sequence). V shed 5 bases and J shed 4 bases, with 23 bases lying between them. The CDR3, as DNA: TGTGCCAGCAGCCCCCGGAGGGACGCTCGCAGTGGCTATGGCTACACCTTC. It codes for CASSPRRDARSGYGYTF.

The rearrangement links TRBV9 to TRBJ1-1; D is uncertain. This CDR3 comprises 13 residues. Germline assignment: CDR1 SGDLS and CDR2 YYNGEE. Trimming took 4 bases from V and 5 from J, leaving 12 bases between them. Written as DNA, the CDR3 is TGTGCCAGCAGCCCCGATCTTGGGACTGAAGCTTTCTTT. Its protein product is CASSPDLGTEAFF.

This chain joins TRBV2 and TRBJ2-1, with 11 nucleotides matching TRBD1. Germline V gene data show CDR1 as SNHLY and CDR2 as FYNNEI. V lost 5 bases, J lost 3 bases, and 3 bases stayed unmatched. The CDR3 extends over 15 amino acids. CDR3 amino acids: CASSRGTGGYNEQFF. CDR3 DNA: TGTGCCAGCAGTAGAGGGACAGGGGGCTACAATGAGCAGTTCTTC.

V usage is TRBV7-9 and J usage is TRBJ2-1; no definite D call. The CDR3 covers 14 residues. CDR1 SEHNR and CDR2 FQNEAQ come from the germline V gene (reference sequence). Trimming removed 4 bases at V and 4 bases at J, with 11 bases between. CDR3 coding DNA: TGTGCCAGCAGCTCGCGAGACACTTACAATGAGCAGTTCTTC. This translates into CASSSRDTYNEQFF.

The rearrangement joins TRBV5-1 to TRBJ1-2, with TRBD1 matching over 8 bases. Germline V CDR1 and CDR2: SGHRS, YFSETQ. There are 14 residues in the CDR3. V was clipped by 6 bases and J by 3 bases; unmatched bases: 7. For the CDR3, the DNA is TGCGCCAGCACCGCAGACAGGGGTGACTATGGCTACACCTTC. Protein sequence: CASTADRGDYGYTF.

The rearrangement joins TRBV5-1 to TRBJ2-5; D might be TRBD2 (6 bases). Germline V CDR1 and CDR2: SGHRS, YFSETQ. Between the trimmed V and J ends, which lost 4 bases and 4 bases, there was a span of 11 bases. The CDR3 is 13 residues long. The CDR3 reads CASSLGGGETQYF. CDR3 nucleotides: TGCGCCAGCAGCCTGGGAGGCGGAGAGACCCAGTACTTC.

The chain recombines TRBV10-3 with TRBJ2-2; 7 nucleotides agree with TRBD1. Germline loops: CDR1 ENHRY, CDR2 SYGVKD. The CDR3 consists of 15 residues. The V and J ends lost 2 bases and 1 base, in that order; junction bases with no gene match: 1. CDR3 protein: CAISERQGNTGELFF. Written as DNA, the CDR3 is TGTGCCATCAGTGAGAGACAGGGGAACACCGGGGAGCTGTTTTTT.

CDR3 sequence (DNA): TGTGCCAGCAGTTACAAGGGTCGAGGCTATGGCTACACCTTC. This gives the protein CASSYKGRGYGYTF. The V gene is TRBV6-5, the J gene TRBJ1-2, with D unresolved. The CDR3 totals 14 residues. Germline values: CDR1 MNHEY, CDR2 SVGAGI. V dropped 2 bases and J dropped 4 bases, with 11 bases sitting between them.

The chain couples TRBV19 to TRBJ2-3; D possibly corresponds to TRBD1 (5 bases). Trimming shortened V by 0 bases and J by 4 bases, and 8 bases separated the two germline ends. CDR3 length equals 14 residues. CDR1 and CDR2 from the germline V gene are LNHDA and SQIVND (reference sequence). The CDR3 spells CASSIEAGPDTQYF. CDR3 bases: TGTGCCAGTAGTATAGAGGCAGGGCCAGATACGCAGTATTTT.

The chain links TRBV5-4 to TRBJ2-2, with a weak D call TRBD1 (6 bases). In germline, CDR1 is SGHNT, CDR2 YYREEE (reference sequence). V shed 4 bases and J shed 1 base, with 11 bases lying between them. The CDR3 has 15 amino acids. CDR3 amino acids: CASSPGVGNTGELFF. CDR3 bases: TGTGCCAGCAGCCCAGGGGTTGGGAACACCGGGGAGCTGTTTTTT.

The V call is TRBV11-2, the J call TRBJ1-5; no clear D. This CDR3 is built from 13 residues. V lost 3 bases, J lost 4 bases, and 7 bases lay in between. Germline V gene sequence: CDR1 SGHAT, CDR2 FQNNGV. CDR3 DNA sequence: TGTGCCAGCAGCTTGGCGGAGAATCAGCCCCAGCATTTT. Protein product: CASSLAENQPQHF.

This chain joins TRBV6-6 and TRBJ1-5, with TRBD1 matching over 7 bases. Trimming at V came to 5 bases and at J to 7 bases, leaving 14 bases not matched to a gene. CDR3 length equals 16 residues. Germline CDR1 is MNHNY and CDR2 is SVGAGI (reference sequence). The CDR3 here is CASSVQGSYSGQPQHF. The CDR3 DNA reads as TGTGCCAGCAGTGTACAGGGGTCATATAGCGGGCAGCCCCAGCATTTT.

The chain employs TRBV2 and TRBJ1-2; TRBD1 might be the D (6 bases). V was pared by 5 bases and J by 7 bases, with 14 bases between. Germline V lookup: CDR1 SNHLY, CDR2 FYNNEI. The CDR3 covers 13 residues. The CDR3, as DNA: TGTGCCAGCAGTAAGGACAGCGGAGGTGGCTACACCTTC. It codes for CASSKDSGGGYTF.

This chain connects TRBV5-1 to TRBJ1-1; D perhaps matches TRBD1 (6 bases). V dropped 5 bases and J dropped 8 bases, with 10 bases sitting between them. The CDR3 has 11 residues. Germline lookup yields CDR1 SGHRS and CDR2 YFSETQ. CDR3 sequence reads: CASSFGTEAFF. CDR3 DNA: TGCGCCAGCAGTTTTGGGACAGAAGCTTTCTTT. The full variable domain, with the rest looked up from reference TRBV5-1 and TRBJ1-1, is KAGVTQTPRYLIKTRGQQVTLSCSPISGHRSVSWYQQTPGQGLQFLFEYFSETQRNKGNFPGRFSGRQFSNSRSEMNVSTLELGDSALYLCASSFGTEAFFGQGTRLTVV.

This clone was counted a few times. The chain couples TRBV7-9 to TRBJ2-1, with 11 bases aligning to TRBD2. Trimming cost V 6 bases and J 4 bases; bases outside gene matches: 5. The germline gives CDR1 SEHNR, CDR2 FQNEAQ (reference sequence). The length of the CDR3 is 15 residues. CDR3 residues: CASRPGTSGYNEQFF. The CDR3 region has the DNA TGTGCCAGCAGGCCCGGGACTAGCGGATACAATGAGCAGTTCTTC.

This chain joins TRBV5-1 and TRBJ2-5; 10 bases align to TRBD1. Germline values: CDR1 SGHRS, CDR2 YFSETQ. The CDR3 covers 17 residues. The trim removed 1 base at V and 5 bases at J, leaving 11 bases unmatched. Written as DNA, the CDR3 is TGCGCCAGCAGCTTGTACGGGACAGGGGCGTATCGGGAGACCCAGTACTTC. Translation gives CASSLYGTGAYRETQYF.

The CDR3 region is CASSVGTGTNEKLFF. CDR3 sequence (DNA): TGTGCCAGCAGCGTAGGGACGGGCACCAATGAAAAACTGTTTTTT. The V and J genes are TRBV9 and TRBJ1-4; D ambiguous. CDR1 and CDR2 (germline): SGDLS, YYNGEE. The CDR3 is made up of 15 amino acids. V lost 0 bases, J lost 5 bases, and 11 bases lay in between.

V and J are TRBV7-9 and TRBJ2-2, with D hard to call. CDR3 length: 12 residues. Germline V gives CDR1 SEHNR, CDR2 FQNEAQ (reference sequence). With 6 bases removed from V and 7 bases from J, the gap between germline ends came to 9 bases. The CDR3 sequence: CASRFANGELFF. CDR3 sequence (DNA): TGTGCCAGCAGATTTGCCAACGGGGAGCTGTTTTTT.

This rearrangement joins TRBV9 to TRBJ2-7, with D perhaps given as TRBD1 or TRBD2 (5 bases each). The CDR3 contains 14 residues. Germline CDR1 and CDR2: SGDLS and YYNGEE. V was pared by 0 bases and J by 5 bases, with 12 bases between. DNA for the CDR3: TGTGCCAGCAGCGTAGGTTTCGGGGACCACGAGCAGTACTTC. As protein: CASSVGFGDHEQYF.

This clone was seen a handful of times. The chain recombines TRBV2 with TRBJ2-7; TRBD2 is a possible D gene (5 bases). The germline V and J ends were trimmed by 3 bases and 7 bases, with 16 bases remaining between them. There are 14 residues in the CDR3. Germline V gene sequence: CDR1 SNHLY, CDR2 FYNNEI. CDR3 DNA: TGTGCCAGCAGTGAGACGGGGAGTGGTCGGGAGCAGTACTTC. Its translation is CASSETGSGREQYF.

This clone was detected only a few times. The chain carries TRBV27 and TRBJ2-7; D is unresolved. Between the trimmed V and J ends, which lost 6 bases and 2 bases, there was a span of 20 bases. The CDR3 spans 16 residues. The germline gives CDR1 MNHEY, CDR2 SMNVEV (reference sequence). This chain's CDR3 is CASSSLKWGFTYEQYF. In DNA form, the CDR3 reads TGTGCCAGCAGCTCTCTCAAATGGGGTTTCACCTACGAGCAGTACTTC.

This clone was counted a few times. The CDR3 sequence is CASSPDRGADTEAFF. The CDR3 DNA sequence: TGTGCCAGCTCACCGGACAGGGGGGCGGACACTGAAGCTTTCTTT. V usage is TRBV18 and J usage is TRBJ1-1; 10 bases are a match to TRBD1. CDR1 is KGHSH, CDR2 LQKENI, per germline. Losses at the gene ends were 3 bases for V and 3 bases for J; bases not matched to a gene: 4. The CDR3 is 15 residues long.

Written as DNA, the CDR3 is TGTGCCTGGAGTGAACAGGCAAGTGAGCAGTTCTTC. Translated: CAWSEQASEQFF. The chain employs TRBV30 and TRBJ2-1; possibly TRBD1 for D (5 bases). CDR3 size: 12 residues. V was cut by 1 base and J by 9 bases, with 10 bases left in between. In germline, CDR1 is GTSNPN, CDR2 SVGIG (reference sequence).

The chain has TRBV7-9 and TRBJ2-2, with 7 positions matching TRBD1. J was trimmed by 4 bases and V by 4 bases; bases with no gene match: 9. The CDR3 spans 16 residues. CDR1 and CDR2 from the germline V gene are SEHNR and FQNEAQ (reference sequence). The CDR3 coding sequence is TGTGCCAGCAGCTCGTCCAGGGGGTCGAGCACCGGGGAGCTGTTTTTT. Encoded protein: CASSSSRGSSTGELFF.